The sequence of this TCR beta chain was determined in a study of cytomegalovirus exposure and HLA in healthy donors. About the study: Earlier results showed roughly 120 million unique TCR beta sequences derived from 150 million to 200 million T cells.

V was cut by 4 bases and J by 7 bases, with 4 bases left in between. The germline gives CDR1 MDHEN, CDR2 SYDVKM. This CDR3 contains 10 residues. PCR was performed using 60 Vbeta and 13 Jbeta primers. Only in-frame clones appear in the TCRdb table, and some are missing; sequencing was by immunoSEQ multiplex PCR. The sample contains about 130,000 clones, around 80% of which appear only once. Material: PBMCs. The chain has TRBV28 and TRBJ2-5, with D unclear. This TCR was sampled from a man aged 25-45 years in good health. The CDR3 protein is CASSSGTQYF. CDR3 DNA: TGTGCCAGCAGTTCGGGGACCCAGTACTTC.